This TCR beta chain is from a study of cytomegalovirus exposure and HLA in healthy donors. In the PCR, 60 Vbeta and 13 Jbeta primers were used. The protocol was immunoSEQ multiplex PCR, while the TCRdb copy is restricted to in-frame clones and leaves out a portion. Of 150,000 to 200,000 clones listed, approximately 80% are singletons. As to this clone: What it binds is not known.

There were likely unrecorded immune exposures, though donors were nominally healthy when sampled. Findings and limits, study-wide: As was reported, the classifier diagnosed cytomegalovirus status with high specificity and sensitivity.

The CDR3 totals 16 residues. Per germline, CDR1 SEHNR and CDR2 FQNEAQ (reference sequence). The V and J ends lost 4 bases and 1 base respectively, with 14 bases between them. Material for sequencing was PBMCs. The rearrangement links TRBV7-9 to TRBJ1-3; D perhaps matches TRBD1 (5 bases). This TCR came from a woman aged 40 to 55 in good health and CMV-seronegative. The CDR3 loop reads CASSWGGAQSGNTIYF. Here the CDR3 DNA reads TGTGCCAGCAGCTGGGGAGGGGCCCAGTCTGGAAACACCATATATTTT. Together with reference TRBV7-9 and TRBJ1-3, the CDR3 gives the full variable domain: DTGVSQNPRHKITKRGQNVTFRCDPISEHNRLYWYRQTLGQGPEFLTYFQNEAQLEKSRLLSDRFSAERPKGSFSTLEIQRTEQGDSAMYLCASSWGGAQSGNTIYFGEGSWLTVV.